The next 12 T cell receptor beta chains were all read from a single sample in a study of neurological immune-mediated disorders. From the 5' RACE reads, TCRdb called clonotypes with MiXCR, one entry per CDR3 protein. The sample has about 69,000 distinct CDR3 sequences, 3.5% to 5% seen once. The sequenced sample was PBMCs. These receptors all come from a man in his thirties or forties with multiple sclerosis.

There are many counts of this clonotype. The genes are TRBV12-3 or TRBV12-4 and TRBJ2-6; D is undetermined. The CDR3 spans 14 residues. Trimming cost V 3 bases and J 0 bases, with 3 bases left between them. CDR3 protein: CASSFISGANVLTF. The CDR3 region has the DNA TGTGCCAGCAGTTTCATCTCTGGGGCCAACGTCCTGACTTTC.

This clonotype was counted a few times. J is TRBJ2-1 and V is TRBV10-3; no clear D gene. Germline V gene lookup returns CDR1 ENHRY and CDR2 SYGVKD. This CDR3 is built from 12 residues. Trimming took 2 bases from V and 10 from J, leaving 9 bases between them. The CDR3, as DNA: TGTGCCATCAGTGAGCTGGGTTTAGAGCAGTTCTTC. Its translation: CAISELGLEQFF.

In its sample, this clonotype was seen many times. This rearrangement joins TRBV4-1 to TRBJ2-5; D is perhaps TRBD1 (6 bases). Germline CDR1 is MGHRA and CDR2 is YSYEKL. The V and J ends lost 0 bases and 5 bases respectively, with 19 bases between them. The length of the CDR3 is 17 residues. In DNA form, the CDR3 reads TGCGCCAGCAGCCAAGATGGGGGCCTGGGGCAGTGGGAGACCCAGTACTTC. This translates into CASSQDGGLGQWETQYF.

This clonotype showed up many times. The chain joins TRBV20-1 to TRBJ2-1, with TRBD2 identical over 11 bases. Germline V gives CDR1 DFQATT, CDR2 SNEGSKA (reference sequence). V was pared by 7 bases and J by 10 bases, with 9 bases of the junction left unmatched. The length of the CDR3 is 13 residues. This chain's CDR3 is CSVLSGGAEEQFF. The CDR3 DNA follows: TGCAGTGTCCTTAGCGGGGGGGCGGAAGAGCAGTTCTTC.

This clonotype was counted many times. This chain links TRBV7-2 with TRBJ2-2; TRBD1 might be the D (5 bases). Germline V gene lookup returns CDR1 SGHTA and CDR2 FQGNSA. The length of the CDR3 is 15 residues. V was clipped by 2 bases and J by 1 base, with 8 bases between them. The CDR3 spells CASSLRTGNTGELFF. As DNA, the CDR3 is TGTGCCAGCAGCTTACGAACAGGGAACACCGGGGAGCTGTTTTTT. Full variable domain (rest looked up from reference TRBV7-2 and TRBJ2-2): GAGVSQSPSNKVTEKGKDVELRCDPISGHTALYWYRQSLGQGLEFLIYFQGNSAPDKSGLPSDRFSAERTGGSVSTLTIQRTQQEDSAVYLCASSLRTGNTGELFFGEGSRLTVL.

This clonotype was seen repeatedly, ten times or more. This chain uses TRBV5-1 with TRBJ2-6; D remains unclear. Per the germline V gene, CDR1 is SGHRS and CDR2 is YFSETQ. The CDR3 covers 15 residues. V lost 0 bases and J 3 bases, leaving 7 bases between the germline ends. The CDR3: CASSLEASGANVLTF. CDR3 nucleotides: TGCGCCAGCAGCTTGGAGGCTAGTGGGGCCAACGTCCTGACTTTC.

This chain links TRBV6-5 with TRBJ2-7, with 8 nucleotides matching TRBD1. The CDR3 consists of 14 residues. The V and J ends lost 4 bases and 9 bases, in that order; junction bases with no gene match: 11. Germline-derived CDR1 and CDR2 are MNHEY and SVGAGI. The CDR3, as DNA: TGTGCCAGCAGTTCAGGGGGCGCCCCTCTAGGGCAGTACTTC. Translating it yields CASSSGGAPLGQYF.

At least ten counts were recorded for this clonotype. The chain carries TRBV7-9 and TRBJ2-2; D not resolved. The V gene lost 1 base and the J gene lost 5 bases, with 11 bases spanning the gap. This CDR3 comprises 15 residues. CDR1 SEHNR and CDR2 FQNEAQ come from the germline V gene (reference sequence). Here the CDR3 reads CASSLGGVGTGELFF. The CDR3 nucleotides are TGTGCCAGCAGCTTAGGAGGCGTAGGAACCGGGGAGCTGTTTTTT.

This rearrangement joins TRBV14 to TRBJ2-7, with 9 bases aligning to TRBD1. The germline V gene has CDR1 SGHDN and CDR2 FVKESK. The CDR3 spans 16 residues. V trimming: 3 bases; J trimming: 6 bases; junction bases outside the gene matches: 12. In DNA, the CDR3 is TGTGCCAGCAGCCACCTTCGGGGACAGGGATTGTTCGAGCAGTACTTC. It translates to CASSHLRGQGLFEQYF.

Many counts were recorded for this clonotype. This chain connects TRBV7-9 to TRBJ2-1; no clear D. The CDR3 is made up of 16 amino acids. Trimming removed 0 bases from V and 0 bases from J, with 9 bases in between. Germline assignment: CDR1 SEHNR and CDR2 FQNEAQ (reference sequence). CDR3: CASSLALAGSYNEQFF. The CDR3 DNA follows: TGTGCCAGCAGCTTAGCGCTCGCAGGCTCCTACAATGAGCAGTTCTTC.

This clonotype was seen at least ten times. The V and J genes are TRBV20-1 and TRBJ2-3; 8 positions match TRBD2. The CDR3 loop spans 14 amino acids. Germline CDR1 DFQATT, CDR2 SNEGSKA (reference sequence). The junction had 3 bases not matched to a gene; V was cut back by 2 bases and J by 2 bases. The CDR3 reads CSARRGGNTDTQYF. The CDR3 DNA is TGCAGTGCTAGACGGGGGGGAAACACAGATACGCAGTATTTT.

In this sample, this clonotype turned up a few times. Because the CDR3 is missing its conserved closing phenylalanine or tryptophan, this is likely a read error. This chain connects TRBV20-1 to TRBJ2-1; D unresolved. This CDR3 contains 10 residues. Germline CDR1 and CDR2: DFQATT and SNEGSKA (reference sequence). V shed 5 bases and J shed 6 bases, with 5 bases lying between them. CDR3 DNA sequence: TGCAGTGCTCACAGCAATGAGCAGTTCATC. Translated: CSAHSNEQFI.